These 25 T cell receptor beta chains share one sample of origin, sequenced in a study of neurological immune-mediated disorders. TCRdb fed the 5' RACE reads into MiXCR, producing one record per CDR3 protein. The repertoire has about 37,000 distinct CDR3 sequences, roughly 10% of them found once; the top ten carry less than 5%. Sequencing was done on a sample of CD4+ T cells from blood. Source of these receptors: a woman aged 25 to 45 with HTLV-1-associated myelopathy (HAM/TSP).

This clonotype was seen many times. This CDR3 reads CASSRGQMNTEAFF. CDR3 coding DNA: TGTGCCAGCAGCCGGGGACAGATGAACACTGAAGCTTTCTTT. V usage is TRBV5-6 and J usage is TRBJ1-1, with 7 bases matching TRBD1. This CDR3 contains 14 residues. Germline CDR1 SGHDT, CDR2 YYEEEE. The ends lost 4 bases at V and 0 bases at J; junction bases unmatched: 3.

This clonotype has ten or more counts. The CDR3 reads CSAEGRRGNYGYTF. CDR3 DNA: TGCAGTGCTGAAGGACGGCGGGGGAACTATGGCTACACCTTC. The J gene is TRBJ1-2, the V gene TRBV20-1; possibly TRBD1 for D (5 bases). V lost 5 bases, J lost 2 bases, and 15 bases lay in between. This CDR3 has 14 amino acids. Germline-derived CDR1 and CDR2 are DFQATT and SNEGSKA (reference sequence).

This clonotype was detected ten times or more. This chain uses TRBV20-1 with TRBJ1-3, with a weak D call TRBD1 (5 bases). Germline V lookup: CDR1 DFQATT, CDR2 SNEGSKA (reference sequence). The CDR3 extends over 14 amino acids. The V end lost 3 bases, the J end lost 0 bases, and 9 bases lay between the germline ends. CDR3 protein: CSASFGGSGNTIYF. Written as DNA, the CDR3 is TGCAGTGCTAGTTTTGGGGGCTCTGGAAACACCATATATTTT.

This clonotype has at least ten counts. V usage is TRBV20-1 and J usage is TRBJ2-4, with 8 bases that match TRBD1. Germline CDR1 DFQATT, CDR2 SNEGSKA (reference sequence). Germline trimming cut 6 bases from V and 4 bases from J; bases unmatched to any gene: 2. The CDR3 is 12 residues long. CDR3 sequence (DNA): TGCAGTGCCAGGACAGGGAAAAACATTCAGTACTTC. Translating it yields CSARTGKNIQYF.

This clonotype was observed once. This chain links TRBV5-1 with TRBJ2-3, with 10 bases that match TRBD2. The ends lost 6 bases at V and 1 base at J; junction bases unmatched: 14. This CDR3 has 18 residues. CDR1 SGHRS and CDR2 YFSETQ come from the germline V gene. CDR3 loop: CASIRTQPGTSGTDTQYF. In DNA, the CDR3 is TGCGCCAGCATTAGAACCCAACCCGGGACTAGCGGCACAGATACGCAGTATTTT.

In this sample, this clonotype turned up a few times. V and J are TRBV7-9 and TRBJ2-3, with D maybe TRBD1 (5 bases). The V end was cut by 4 bases, the J end by 3 bases, with 14 bases between. CDR3 length: 15 amino acids. CDR1 and CDR2 (germline): SEHNR, FQNEAQ (reference sequence). The CDR3 coding sequence is TGTGCCAGCAGCTCCCATAGGGGAAGAACAGATACGCAGTATTTT. Encoded protein: CASSSHRGRTDTQYF.

This clonotype occurred many times. The rearrangement uses TRBV5-6 and TRBJ2-1; no firm D call. The V gene lost 2 bases and the J gene lost 4 bases, with 7 bases spanning the gap. This CDR3 has 13 residues. The V gene's germline CDR1 is SGHDT and CDR2 YYEEEE. The CDR3 loop is CASSFREYNEQFF. The CDR3 nucleotides are TGTGCCAGCAGCTTTAGAGAATACAATGAGCAGTTCTTC. Full variable domain (rest looked up from reference TRBV5-6 and TRBJ2-1): DAGVTQSPTHLIKTRGQQVTLRCSPKSGHDTVSWYQQALGQGPQFIFQYYEEEERQRGNFPDRFSGHQFPNYSSELNVNALLLGDSALYLCASSFREYNEQFFGPGTRLTVL.

This clonotype was detected many times. The chain couples TRBV20-1 to TRBJ2-3, with D tentatively TRBD1 (6 bases). Deletions cut 6 bases from V and 4 bases from J, with 8 bases between. Germline CDR1 reads DFQATT; CDR2 reads SNEGSKA (reference sequence). The CDR3 extends over 11 amino acids. The CDR3 coding sequence is TGCAGTGCCTACAGGGCAGATACGCAGTATTTT. Translating gives CSAYRADTQYF.

This clonotype was counted at least ten times. The chain couples TRBV6-5 to TRBJ2-7, with a weak D call TRBD1 (6 bases). Germline V gives CDR1 MNHEY, CDR2 SVGAGI. V shed 6 bases and J shed 2 bases, with 17 bases lying between them. This CDR3 is built from 15 residues. CDR3 bases: TGTGCCAGCAGCTCTAGACAGGCCGGACCCTACGAGCAGTACTTC. Its translation is CASSSRQAGPYEQYF.

This clonotype was seen repeatedly, ten times or more. The chain links TRBV27 to TRBJ2-3; possible D gene TRBD1, 6 bases. The V end lost 5 bases, the J end lost 4 bases, and 16 bases lay between the germline ends. This CDR3 is built from 15 residues. The germline gives CDR1 MNHEY, CDR2 SMNVEV (reference sequence). The CDR3 bases are TGTGCCAGCAGTCCGGGCAGGGGACGTGCAGATACGCAGTATTTT. Its translation is CASSPGRGRADTQYF.

V gene TRBV24-1 combines with J gene TRBJ2-1; TRBD2 matches at 10 bases. The CDR3 consists of 16 residues. CDR1 and CDR2 from the germline V gene are KGHDR and SFDVKD. V trimming: 6 bases; J trimming: 2 bases; junction bases outside the gene matches: 6. This CDR3 reads CATSYQAGGPYNEQFF. In DNA form, the CDR3 reads TGTGCCACCAGTTATCAAGCGGGAGGGCCCTACAATGAGCAGTTCTTC.

This clonotype was seen many times. The chain links TRBV4-2 to TRBJ2-2; TRBD1 aligns across 9 bases. This CDR3 has 16 residues. Germline assignment: CDR1 LGHNA and CDR2 YNFKEQ. After removal of 4 bases from V and 0 bases from J, the junction contained 3 bases not matched to a gene. The CDR3 reads CASSPGTGTNTGELFF. The CDR3 DNA follows: TGTGCCAGCAGCCCCGGGACAGGGACGAACACCGGGGAGCTGTTTTTT.

This clonotype was observed at least ten times. The CDR3 sequence: CASSIQGNQPQHF. The DNA of the CDR3 is TGCGCCAGCAGCATCCAGGGCAATCAGCCCCAGCATTTT. This chain links TRBV5-1 with TRBJ1-5; D ambiguous. V lost 4 bases, J lost 2 bases, and 7 bases lay in between. CDR1 and CDR2 from the germline V gene are SGHRS and YFSETQ. This CDR3 contains 13 residues. Variable domain in full (rest from reference TRBV5-1 and TRBJ1-5): KAGVTQTPRYLIKTRGQQVTLSCSPISGHRSVSWYQQTPGQGLQFLFEYFSETQRNKGNFPGRFSGRQFSNSRSEMNVSTLELGDSALYLCASSIQGNQPQHFGDGTRLSIL.

This clonotype has ten or more counts. The chain uses TRBV6-1 and TRBJ1-6, with D unclear. The CDR3 extends over 14 amino acids. The germline V gene encodes CDR1 MNHNS and CDR2 SASEGT. Trimming removed 2 bases from V and 9 bases from J, with 11 bases in between. The CDR3 reads CASSEFIAVSPLHF. Here the CDR3 DNA reads TGTGCCAGCAGTGAATTTATCGCCGTTTCACCCCTCCACTTT.

This clonotype was recorded many times. The J gene is TRBJ2-2, the V gene TRBV2, with 11 bases aligning to TRBD2. The CDR3 sequence is 15 residues long. Trimming removed 7 bases from V and 1 base from J; junction bases left unmatched: 2. The germline gives CDR1 SNHLY, CDR2 FYNNEI. The CDR3 is CASTGLAGNTGELFF. DNA for the CDR3: TGTGCCAGCACAGGACTAGCGGGGAACACCGGGGAGCTGTTTTTT.

In its sample, this clonotype is medium-sized. This chain links TRBV20-1 with TRBJ1-6; D is ambiguous. Germline V lookup: CDR1 DFQATT, CDR2 SNEGSKA (reference sequence). The CDR3 spans 12 residues. Trimming cost V 1 base and J 9 bases, with 7 bases left between them. The CDR3 region has the DNA TGCAGTGCTAGAGGCTCAGCTTCACCCCTCCACTTT. Translation gives CSARGSASPLHF.

At least ten counts were recorded for this clonotype. This sequence joins TRBV5-6 and TRBJ2-3, with 7 bases aligning to TRBD2. V lost 1 base and J lost 2; bases outside the gene matches: 13. This CDR3 region has 18 residues. Germline CDR1 SGHDT, CDR2 YYEEEE. CDR3 in amino acids: CASSLTRGLVIITDTQYF. In DNA form, the CDR3 reads TGTGCCAGCAGCTTGACCCGCGGACTAGTAATTATCACAGATACGCAGTATTTT. The whole variable domain, remainder taken from reference TRBV5-6 and TRBJ2-3, is DAGVTQSPTHLIKTRGQQVTLRCSPKSGHDTVSWYQQALGQGPQFIFQYYEEEERQRGNFPDRFSGHQFPNYSSELNVNALLLGDSALYLCASSLTRGLVIITDTQYFGPGTRLTVL.

Many counts were recorded for this clonotype. The chain joins TRBV24-1 to TRBJ1-2; no definite D call. The V gene lost 4 bases and the J gene lost 8 bases, with 16 bases spanning the gap. The CDR3 length is 14 residues. Germline CDR1 and CDR2: KGHDR and SFDVKD. The CDR3 loop reads CATSEVSRIGGYTF. DNA of the CDR3: TGTGCCACCAGTGAGGTCTCCCGGATAGGAGGCTACACCTTC.

Only a few counts were recorded for this clonotype. J is TRBJ2-7 and V is TRBV6-2 or TRBV6-3; D is unresolved. The V end was cut by 0 bases, the J end by 3 bases, with 12 bases between. This CDR3 is built from 15 residues. Germline V gives CDR1 MNHEY, CDR2 SVGEGT. CDR3 in amino acids: CASSYSSGLGYEQYF. Here the CDR3 DNA reads TGTGCCAGCAGTTACTCGAGTGGGCTCGGCTACGAGCAGTACTTC.

This clonotype was observed at least ten times. The V gene is TRBV18, the J gene TRBJ1-1; D perhaps matches TRBD1 (6 bases). Germline CDR1 and CDR2: KGHSH and LQKENI. This CDR3 region has 15 residues. V shed 3 bases and J shed 2 bases, with 13 bases lying between them. The CDR3 here is CASSPSRGGNTEAFF. The CDR3 bases are TGTGCCAGCTCACCTTCGAGGGGGGGAAACACTGAAGCTTTCTTT.

By its share, this clonotype is medium-sized. V usage is TRBV20-1 and J usage is TRBJ2-3; 13 nucleotides line up with TRBD2. The CDR3 is made up of 15 amino acids. Germline loops: CDR1 DFQATT, CDR2 SNEGSKA (reference sequence). Losses at the gene ends were 5 bases for V and 4 bases for J; bases not matched to a gene: 6. This chain's CDR3 is CSAHRLAGGPDTQYF. CDR3 sequence (DNA): TGCAGTGCTCACCGACTAGCGGGGGGCCCAGATACGCAGTATTTT.

The table lists this clonotype with many counts. The chain combines TRBV5-1 with TRBJ2-6; a possible D gene is TRBD1 (5 bases). The CDR3 consists of 15 residues. V lost 3 bases to trimming and J lost 2 bases, with 9 bases between them. CDR1 and CDR2 from the germline V gene are SGHRS and YFSETQ. CDR3 region: CASSSREPGANVLTF. The CDR3 DNA reads TGCGCCAGCAGCTCCAGGGAACCTGGGGCCAACGTCCTGACTTTC.

This clonotype was found many times. V and J are TRBV20-1 and TRBJ1-1; D ambiguous. The length of the CDR3 is 12 residues. Trimming took off 6 bases at V and 0 bases at J, with 8 bases between the two ends. Germline assignment: CDR1 DFQATT and CDR2 SNEGSKA (reference sequence). Here the CDR3 reads CSAGPMNTEAFF. The CDR3 DNA reads as TGCAGTGCCGGGCCCATGAACACTGAAGCTTTCTTT.

This clonotype was detected many times. The chain has TRBV12-3 or TRBV12-4 and TRBJ2-7; 7 bases agree with TRBD1. CDR3 length: 12 residues. Trimming took 4 bases from V and 13 from J; bases not matched to a gene: 10. The CDR3 loop is CASSSDPGQSYF. CDR3 bases: TGTGCCAGCAGTTCCGATCCGGGACAGAGCTACTTC.

This chain connects TRBV11-3 to TRBJ1-6; tentatively, D is TRBD1 (6 bases). The germline V gene encodes CDR1 SGHNT and CDR2 YENEEA. V dropped 1 base and J dropped 7 bases, with 8 bases sitting between them. The CDR3 has 14 residues. CDR3 DNA sequence: TGTGCCAGCAGCTTAGGGCAGGGGAATTCACCCCTCCACTTT. It encodes CASSLGQGNSPLHF.